These 22 T cell receptor beta chains originate from one sample sequenced in a study of regulatory T cells in long-lasting Graves disease. Specified time point: newly diagnosed GD, antithyroid drugs for less than 3 months. RNA from PBMCs was the source of the TCR library. Both iRepertoire HTBI primers and Arm-PCR of CDR3 regions were used to build the TCR beta libraries. MiXCR, run by TCRdb on the multiplex PCR reads, gives a single entry per CDR3 protein. Of about 220,000 distinct CDR3 sequences listed, 15% to 20% are singletons. These records were also assigned to another study, of T cells in Graves' hyperthyroidism and ophthalmopathy.

Sequences were derived from peripheral blood mononuclear cells (PBMCs), sampled at new diagnosis, from a patient treated with antithyroid drugs. The receptor source for this set is a woman aged 25 to 39 with Graves disease.

This clonotype was counted ten times or more. The chain carries TRBV19 and TRBJ1-5, with a tentative D call TRBD1 (5 bases). Trimming took 1 base from V and 3 from J, leaving 16 bases between them. The germline V gene encodes CDR1 LNHDA and CDR2 SQIVND (reference sequence). This CDR3 comprises 17 residues. This CDR3 reads CASSIGRQLGDNQPQHF. Written as DNA, the CDR3 is TGTGCCAGTAGTATAGGGCGACAGTTAGGTGACAATCAGCCCCAGCATTTT.

At least ten counts were recorded for this clonotype. The rearrangement joins TRBV10-3 to TRBJ1-1; D might be TRBD1 (6 bases). V was pared by 10 bases and J by 0 bases, with 15 bases between. Germline loops: CDR1 ENHRY, CDR2 SYGVKD. This CDR3 comprises 14 residues. The CDR3 region is CATWTAALNTEAFF. CDR3 nucleotides: TGTGCCACGTGGACAGCAGCTTTGAACACTGAAGCTTTCTTT.

Concerning this clonotype itself: A read error may be the cause here, since a much bigger clone is one base away. The genes are TRBV30 and TRBJ1-4; the D gene is possibly TRBD1 (6 bases). This CDR3 is 15 amino acids long. Germline V lookup: CDR1 GTSNPN, CDR2 SVGIG (reference sequence). In DNA, the CDR3 is TGTGCCTGGAGTCCCCAGGGCCAAGGGGGTGAACAACTGTTTTTT. Its translation is CAWSPQGQGGEQLFF.

The table lists this clonotype with many counts. The gene calls are TRBV2 and TRBJ2-2; D remains ambiguous. This CDR3 region has 13 residues. The V end was cut by 1 base, the J end by 6 bases, with 6 bases between. Germline CDR1 SNHLY, CDR2 FYNNEI. The CDR3 reads CASSEVAPGELFF. CDR3 DNA sequence: TGTGCCAGCAGTGAAGTTGCCCCCGGGGAGCTGTTTTTT.

This clonotype was counted many times. This chain connects TRBV7-9 to TRBJ1-1, with D hard to call. The CDR3 totals 16 residues. CDR1 and CDR2 from the germline V gene are SEHNR and FQNEAQ (reference sequence). V was pared by 4 bases and J by 3 bases, with 18 bases between. The CDR3 DNA is TGTGCCAGCAGCTCTACGATAAAGACACGTTACACTGAAGCTTTCTTT. This translates into CASSSTIKTRYTEAFF.

In this sample, this clonotype turned up many times. This chain joins TRBV25-1 and TRBJ1-6; 8 bases match TRBD1. The CDR3 extends over 15 amino acids. The V gene's germline CDR1 is MGHDK and CDR2 SYGVNS. V shed 6 bases and J 10 bases; nucleotides not matched to a gene: 11. CDR3 DNA sequence: TGTGCCAGCAGCGGGGACAGGACTCTCGCCTCACCCCTCCACTTT. Encoded protein: CASSGDRTLASPLHF.

This clonotype was counted many times. The chain links TRBV19 to TRBJ2-2; 12 bases are a match to TRBD2. The CDR3 is 17 residues long. CDR1 and CDR2 from the germline V gene are LNHDA and SQIVND (reference sequence). V gave up 1 base and J gave up 2 bases; unmatched junction bases: 2. The CDR3 DNA sequence: TGTGCCAGTAGTATAGGACTAGCGGGAGCCAACACCGGGGAGCTGTTTTTT. Its translation: CASSIGLAGANTGELFF.

In its sample, this clonotype was seen many times. This chain joins TRBV5-1 and TRBJ2-5; D is uncertain. The CDR3 totals 14 residues. V was shortened by 4 bases and J by 5 bases, with 15 bases between the two germline ends. CDR1 SGHRS and CDR2 YFSETQ come from the germline V gene. In DNA, the CDR3 is TGCGCCAGCAGCAGGTGGTACCTCGGCGAGACCCAGTACTTC. Protein product: CASSRWYLGETQYF. The whole variable domain, filled in from reference TRBV5-1 and TRBJ2-5, reads KAGVTQTPRYLIKTRGQQVTLSCSPISGHRSVSWYQQTPGQGLQFLFEYFSETQRNKGNFPGRFSGRQFSNSRSEMNVSTLELGDSALYLCASSRWYLGETQYFGPGTRLLVL.

This clonotype was found many times. The chain is built from TRBV7-9 and TRBJ1-2; tentatively, D is TRBD1 (5 bases). Trimming stripped 1 base from V and 4 bases from J, with 13 bases between. Germline CDR1 and CDR2: SEHNR and FQNEAQ (reference sequence). The length of the CDR3 is 15 residues. The CDR3 loop reads CASSLDVGHLYGYTF. In DNA, the CDR3 is TGTGCCAGCAGCTTAGATGTTGGACACCTCTATGGCTACACCTTC.

The table lists this clonotype with many counts. This chain connects TRBV19 to TRBJ2-2; D is perhaps TRBD2 (5 bases). This CDR3 has 16 residues. Germline CDR1 is LNHDA and CDR2 is SQIVND (reference sequence). Trimming cost V 2 bases and J 4 bases, with 14 bases left between them. Here the CDR3 reads CASSISGGAGTGELFF. DNA of the CDR3: TGTGCCAGTAGTATAAGCGGAGGCGCGGGCACCGGGGAGCTGTTTTTT.

In this sample, this clonotype turned up many times. The CDR3 loop is CASKELADTGELFF. For the CDR3, the DNA is TGTGCCAGTAAGGAGCTAGCGGACACCGGGGAGCTGTTTTTT. The chain is built from TRBV19 and TRBJ2-2, with TRBD2 matching over 7 bases. CDR3 length equals 14 residues. With 7 bases clipped from V and 3 bases from J, the junction kept 5 bases outside the gene matches. The germline CDR1 and CDR2 sequences are LNHDA and SQIVND (reference sequence).

This clonotype has a handful of counts. Since a much larger clone is just one base distant, this may be a read error. The rearrangement joins TRBV11-2 to TRBJ2-3; 7 bases map to TRBD2. Per germline, CDR1 SGHAT and CDR2 FQNNGV. The trim removed 4 bases at V and 5 bases at J, leaving 0 bases unmatched. This CDR3 is built from 12 residues. DNA of the CDR3: TGTGCCAGCAGCTCTAGCGGAGATACGCAGTATTTT. As protein: CASSSSGDTQYF.

This clonotype was recorded at least ten times. The gene calls are TRBV6-2 or TRBV6-3 and TRBJ2-1; a possible D gene is TRBD2 (6 bases). Looked up from germline, CDR1 is MNHEY and CDR2 is SVGEGT. CDR3 length equals 12 residues. Trimming stripped 5 bases from V and 14 bases from J, with 16 bases between. CDR3: CASSPEGRPKFF. The CDR3 nucleotides are TGTGCCAGCAGTCCGGAGGGACGCCCCAAGTTCTTC.

There are many counts of this clonotype. V and J are TRBV11-2 and TRBJ2-5, with 7 bases that match TRBD2. This CDR3 contains 14 residues. Per germline, CDR1 SGHAT and CDR2 FQNNGV. The V gene end was trimmed by 6 bases and the J gene end by 1 base; junction bases not matched to a gene: 5. CDR3 DNA sequence: TGTGCCAGCAGTTCCCCTAGCGGCCAAGAGACCCAGTACTTC. Translating it yields CASSSPSGQETQYF.

This clonotype was recorded many times. V gene TRBV20-1 combines with J gene TRBJ1-2; unclear D gene. Trimming left V 0 bases short and J 2 bases short, with 4 bases between. Germline V CDR1 and CDR2: DFQATT, SNEGSKA (reference sequence). The CDR3 runs 12 residues. CDR3 in DNA: TGCAGTGCTAGAGAGCAGAACTATGGCTACACCTTC. Its translation is CSAREQNYGYTF.

This clonotype was observed many times. This rearrangement joins TRBV27 to TRBJ2-1, with D perhaps matching TRBD1 or TRBD2 (5 bases each). Germline loops: CDR1 MNHEY, CDR2 SMNVEV (reference sequence). V lost 8 bases, J lost 0 bases, and 14 bases lay in between. The CDR3 spans 15 residues. CDR3 sequence reads: CASHSSGSSYNEQFF. The CDR3, as DNA: TGTGCCAGCCATTCCTCAGGGAGCTCCTACAATGAGCAGTTCTTC.

This clonotype was detected many times. The chain couples TRBV9 to TRBJ2-7, with a possible D match to TRBD1 (5 bases). V was cut by 0 bases and J by 6 bases, with 10 bases left in between. The CDR3 totals 13 residues. Germline CDR1 reads SGDLS; CDR2 reads YYNGEE. CDR3 in amino acids: CASSVAGRAEQYF. In DNA, the CDR3 is TGTGCCAGCAGCGTAGCGGGCAGGGCCGAGCAGTACTTC.

The chain combines TRBV20-1 with TRBJ2-3, with 7 bases lining up with TRBD2. Per germline, CDR1 DFQATT and CDR2 SNEGSKA (reference sequence). The CDR3 has 12 residues. V gave up 7 bases and J gave up 5 bases; unmatched junction bases: 6. The chain's CDR3 is CSVAAGVDTQYF. As DNA, the CDR3 is TGCAGTGTCGCTGCGGGAGTAGATACGCAGTATTTT.

This clonotype was found many times. V gene TRBV11-3 combines with J gene TRBJ2-5, with D perhaps TRBD2 (5 bases). Looked up from germline, CDR1 is SGHNT and CDR2 is YENEEA. The V and J ends lost 1 base and 2 bases respectively, with 8 bases between them. The CDR3 runs to 14 residues. DNA of the CDR3: TGTGCCAGCAGCTTAGGAGGGTCACAAGAGACCCAGTACTTC. Translation: CASSLGGSQETQYF. Full variable domain (remainder filled in from reference TRBV11-3 and TRBJ2-5): EAGVVQSPRYKIIEKKQPVAFWCNPISGHNTLYWYLQNLGQGPELLIRYENEEAVDDSQLPKDRFSAERLKGVDSTLKIQPAELGDSAVYLCASSLGGSQETQYFGPGTRLLVL.

Notes on this clonotype: Compared with germline, one end of the junction differs, possibly owing to a read error. This chain uses TRBV11-3 with TRBJ2-5, with D unresolved. CDR1 and CDR2 from the germline V gene are SGHNT and YENEEA. The CDR3 extends over 16 amino acids. CDR3 DNA sequence: TGTGCCAGCAGCTCCCCCTGGGCAGGCCCCCAAGCGACCCAGTACTTC. Encoded protein: CASSSPWAGPQATQYF.

The chain carries TRBV7-8 and TRBJ2-2; 7 bases map to TRBD1. The ends lost 5 bases at V and 7 bases at J; junction bases unmatched: 16. The CDR3 is 17 amino acids. Germline-derived CDR1 and CDR2 are SGHVS and FQNEAQ. CDR3 amino acids: CASSTRTGQRDGGELFF. Here the CDR3 DNA reads TGTGCCAGCAGCACAAGGACAGGTCAGAGGGACGGCGGGGAGCTGTTTTTT.

The sample holds many counts of this clonotype. The chain is built from TRBV28 and TRBJ2-3; TRBD2 might be the D (7 bases). The germline V and J ends were trimmed by 6 bases and 0 bases, with 16 bases remaining between them. Germline CDR1 and CDR2: MDHEN and SYDVKM. This CDR3 is built from 16 residues. CDR3 sequence (DNA): TGTGCCAGCAGCGAGACCCGGGGGGCTAGCACAGATACGCAGTATTTT. Its translation is CASSETRGASTDTQYF.